The 32 T cell receptor beta chains given below trace back to one sample, sequenced in a study of CD8 T cells in ankylosing spondylitis. Findings and limits, study-wide: Ankylosing spondylitis blood appeared to carry a characteristic TCR beta motif of several highly homologous variants.

Their antigens are not known. Using its own MiXCR run on the 5' RACE reads, TCRdb lists one record per CDR3 protein. Among fewer than 550,000 distinct CDR3 sequences listed, about 5.7% were seen once. Sequencing was carried out using blood, either unsorted or a sorted T cell fraction (not recorded which). The receptors were gathered from a male donor with ankylosing spondylitis.

The sample holds many counts of this clonotype. The V call is TRBV4-3, the J call TRBJ1-3; tentatively, D is TRBD1 (5 bases). V lost 0 bases and J 9 bases, leaving 9 bases between the germline ends. The CDR3 totals 13 residues. The V gene's germline CDR1 is LGHNA and CDR2 YSLEER. The chain's CDR3 is CASSQDFQGTIYF. Here the CDR3 DNA reads TGCGCCAGCAGCCAAGATTTCCAGGGCACCATATATTTT.

This clonotype was found many times. The rearrangement joins TRBV6-2 or TRBV6-3 to TRBJ2-1; D call uncertain. The CDR3 is made up of 12 amino acids. The germline V gene encodes CDR1 MNHEY and CDR2 SVGEGT. The V end lost 3 bases, the J end lost 6 bases, and 6 bases lay between the germline ends. In DNA form, the CDR3 reads TGTGCCAGCAGTTATTGGGGCAATGAGCAGTTCTTC. Amino acid sequence: CASSYWGNEQFF.

This clonotype was seen ten or more times. The V and J genes are TRBV7-2 and TRBJ1-1; D remains ambiguous. The V gene's germline CDR1 is SGHTA and CDR2 FQGNSA. This CDR3 is built from 14 residues. The germline V and J ends were trimmed by 5 bases and 6 bases, with 16 bases remaining between them. The chain's CDR3 is CASSPSSLVAEAFF. The CDR3 coding sequence is TGTGCCAGCAGCCCTTCCTCCCTAGTGGCTGAAGCTTTCTTT.

This clonotype showed up many times. V gene TRBV20-1 combines with J gene TRBJ2-7; 7 bases are a match to TRBD1. CDR3 length: 13 residues. CDR1 and CDR2 from the germline V gene are DFQATT and SNEGSKA (reference sequence). V shed 7 bases, J shed 0 bases, and the junction held 6 bases outside the gene matches. Here the CDR3 reads CSVRGSDSYEQYF. CDR3 bases: TGCAGTGTCAGGGGGTCGGACTCCTACGAGCAGTACTTC.

This clonotype was seen many times. V usage is TRBV28 and J usage is TRBJ2-5, with 7 bases identical to TRBD2. Germline V gives CDR1 MDHEN, CDR2 SYDVKM. This CDR3 has 14 amino acids. The trim removed 4 bases at V and 5 bases at J, leaving 7 bases unmatched. The DNA of the CDR3 is TGTGCCAGCAGTTCCCCTGGGGGGGAGGAGACCCAGTACTTC. Translation: CASSSPGGEETQYF. Based on the CDR3 plus reference TRBV28 and TRBJ2-5, the full variable domain is DVKVTQSSRYLVKRTGEKVFLECVQDMDHENMFWYRQDPGLGLRLIYFSYDVKMKEKGDIPEGYSVSREKKERFSLILESASTNQTSMYLCASSSPGGEETQYFGPGTRLLVL.

This clonotype was counted many times. This sequence joins TRBV4-2 and TRBJ2-3, with TRBD2 matching 9 bases. CDR3 length: 16 amino acids. J gave up 4 bases and V 4 bases, and 9 bases lay outside the gene matches. CDR1 is LGHNA and CDR2 is YNFKEQ in the germline V gene. The CDR3 protein is CASSPTSGGFADTQYF. CDR3 in DNA: TGTGCCAGCAGCCCTACGAGCGGGGGGTTCGCAGATACGCAGTATTTT.

This clonotype showed up many times. The V call is TRBV10-3, the J call TRBJ1-3; 9 bases are a match to TRBD1. The V and J ends lost 3 bases and 4 bases, in that order; junction bases with no gene match: 7. The CDR3 extends over 16 amino acids. CDR1 is ENHRY, CDR2 SYGVKD, per germline. This chain's CDR3 is CAISDGTGFLGNTIYF. CDR3 nucleotides: TGTGCCATCAGTGATGGGACAGGGTTCTTGGGAAACACCATATATTTT.

At least ten counts were recorded for this clonotype. CDR3 coding DNA: TGTGCCACCAGCAGAGATCCACAGAGCGAGCAGTACTTC. It is translated as CATSRDPQSEQYF. This rearrangement joins TRBV15 to TRBJ2-7; D ambiguous. This CDR3 comprises 13 residues. Germline V CDR1 and CDR2: LNHNV, YYDKDF (reference sequence). Deletions cut 0 bases from V and 6 bases from J, with 9 bases between.

This clonotype has a count of ten or more. The chain employs TRBV29-1 and TRBJ1-6; 9 bases map to TRBD1. From germline, CDR1 is SQVTM and CDR2 ANQGSEA. J gave up 9 bases and V 2 bases, and 11 bases lay outside the gene matches. The CDR3 is 16 residues long. The CDR3 spells CSVESRDGTGSSPLHF. The CDR3 DNA reads TGCAGCGTTGAATCTCGAGACGGGACAGGGAGTTCACCCCTCCACTTT.

This clonotype was detected ten times or more. The chain is built from TRBV11-2 and TRBJ2-1; D is undetermined. Trimming shortened V by 0 bases and J by 1 base, and 7 bases separated the two germline ends. This CDR3 spans 15 amino acids. The germline gives CDR1 SGHAT, CDR2 FQNNGV. CDR3 sequence reads: CASSLDVGSYNEQFF. The CDR3 DNA reads as TGTGCCAGCAGCTTAGACGTCGGGTCCTACAATGAGCAGTTCTTC.

This clonotype appeared a few times. The gene calls are TRBV10-3 and TRBJ2-2; TRBD2 matches 7 bases. Germline V gene lookup returns CDR1 ENHRY and CDR2 SYGVKD. Trimming removed 11 bases from V and 7 bases from J; junction bases left unmatched: 10. The length of the CDR3 is 13 residues. The CDR3 loop is CAAGVGGGGELFF. DNA for the CDR3: TGTGCCGCGGGGGTCGGCGGTGGCGGGGAGCTGTTTTTT.

The chain links TRBV10-1 to TRBJ2-7, with 10 positions matching TRBD1. This CDR3 is built from 16 residues. The germline V gene encodes CDR1 WNHNN and CDR2 SYGVQD (reference sequence). The trim removed 4 bases at V and 2 bases at J, leaving 8 bases unmatched. The CDR3 nucleotides read TGCGCCAGCAGTGGACCGGGACAGGGGTCCACCTACGAGCAGTACTTC. This sequence encodes CASSGPGQGSTYEQYF.

This clonotype was counted ten times or more. V is TRBV7-2 and J is TRBJ1-1, with 9 bases that match TRBD1. This CDR3 has 15 residues. Germline V CDR1 and CDR2: SGHTA, FQGNSA. J lost 3 bases, V lost 3 bases, and 5 bases had no gene match. The DNA of the CDR3 is TGTGCCAGCAGCTTTAGGACAGGGGTGGACACTGAAGCTTTCTTT. Translating it yields CASSFRTGVDTEAFF.

This clonotype has ten or more counts. This rearrangement joins TRBV28 to TRBJ2-1; D may correspond to TRBD1 or TRBD2 (7 bases each). The germline V gene has CDR1 MDHEN and CDR2 SYDVKM. V was trimmed by 4 bases and J by 2 bases, leaving 18 bases between them. The CDR3 is made up of 17 amino acids. The CDR3 region has the DNA TGTGCCAGCAGTTCCCCAGGGGGGGAAAGCCCCTACAATGAGCAGTTCTTC. It yields the protein CASSSPGGESPYNEQFF.

This clonotype was observed a handful of times. The rearrangement joins TRBV6-2 or TRBV6-3 to TRBJ1-5; D ambiguous. Between the trimmed V and J ends, which lost 6 bases and 0 bases, there was a span of 18 bases. The V gene's germline CDR1 is MNHEY and CDR2 SVGEGT. This CDR3 is built from 17 residues. CDR3: CASRNAHTGPSNQPQHF. CDR3 nucleotide sequence: TGTGCCAGCAGAAACGCCCACACTGGACCTAGCAATCAGCCCCAGCATTTT.

This clonotype was picked up many times. The chain recombines TRBV29-1 with TRBJ2-1, with a tentative D call TRBD2 (8 bases). This CDR3 comprises 15 residues. The germline V gene has CDR1 SQVTM and CDR2 ANQGSEA. Trimming pared 6 bases from V and 3 bases from J, leaving 18 bases between. CDR3 sequence reads: CSVRSGGTVYNEQFF. The CDR3 region has the DNA TGCAGCGTACGGTCGGGGGGGACAGTCTACAATGAGCAGTTCTTC.

In this sample, this clonotype turned up many times. The rearrangement links TRBV4-2 to TRBJ1-6, with D tentatively TRBD1 (5 bases). The CDR3 extends over 15 amino acids. V was trimmed by 0 bases and J by 7 bases, leaving 10 bases between them. Germline V gene data show CDR1 as LGHNA and CDR2 as YNFKEQ. CDR3 in DNA: TGTGCCAGCAGCCAAGATTTTGGGGGAAATTCACCCCTCCACTTT. It encodes CASSQDFGGNSPLHF.

This clonotype occurred many times. This chain's CDR3 is CASSQFGRNSGNTIYF. In DNA, the CDR3 is TGTGCCAGCAGCCAATTTGGACGCAACTCTGGAAACACCATATATTTT. The rearrangement joins TRBV16 to TRBJ1-3; D not resolved. Germline CDR1 is KGHSY and CDR2 is FQNENV. There are 16 residues in the CDR3. Trimming stripped 1 base from V and 0 bases from J, with 10 bases between.

This clonotype was observed many times. For the CDR3, the DNA is TGTGCCAGCAGTCGCAGGGGACGCACAGATACGCAGTATTTT. Translation: CASSRRGRTDTQYF. The chain employs TRBV6-2 or TRBV6-3 and TRBJ2-3; weak D call: TRBD1 (6 bases). Germline V gives CDR1 MNHEY, CDR2 SVGEGT. The CDR3 runs 14 residues. V shed 5 bases and J shed 1 base, with 10 bases lying between them.

The sample holds many counts of this clonotype. This chain connects TRBV28 to TRBJ2-4; the match to TRBD1 covers 10 bases. The CDR3 is 12 amino acids. V trimming: 6 bases; J trimming: 7 bases; junction bases outside the gene matches: 0. CDR1 and CDR2 from the germline V gene are MDHEN and SYDVKM. CDR3 sequence reads: CASRGQGNIQYF. CDR3 DNA sequence: TGTGCCAGCAGGGGACAGGGGAACATTCAGTACTTC.

At least ten counts were recorded for this clonotype. This chain connects TRBV4-3 to TRBJ2-3; TRBD2 is a possible D gene (5 bases). This CDR3 region has 15 residues. V was cut by 8 bases and J by 1 base, with 16 bases left in between. Germline lookup yields CDR1 LGHNA and CDR2 YSLEER. The CDR3 nucleotides read TGCGCCAGCGCTAGCCGCCGTACGGGCACAGATACGCAGTATTTT. The encoded protein is CASASRRTGTDTQYF.

This clonotype was seen many times. The J gene is TRBJ1-2, the V gene TRBV4-3; a possible D gene is TRBD1 (6 bases). Germline V CDR1 and CDR2: LGHNA, YSLEER. V lost 6 bases, J lost 2 bases, and 13 bases lay in between. The CDR3 totals 14 residues. The CDR3 nucleotides read TGCGCCAGCAGACAGGGTCTTGGGAACTATGGCTACACCTTC. Amino acid sequence: CASRQGLGNYGYTF.

This clonotype was counted many times. The chain couples TRBV6-5 to TRBJ2-7; D perhaps matches TRBD2 (6 bases). The CDR3 has 16 amino acids. V lost 0 bases, J lost 2 bases, and 14 bases lay in between. The V gene's germline CDR1 is MNHEY and CDR2 SVGAGI. CDR3 protein: CASSYSLSSDTYEQYF. In nucleotides, the CDR3 is TGTGCCAGCAGTTACTCTCTGTCTAGCGACACCTACGAGCAGTACTTC.

Points on this clonotype: A much bigger clone sits one base away, suggesting this may be a read error. The chain links TRBV5-1 to TRBJ2-5; perhaps TRBD2 as D (6 bases). Germline CDR1 is SGHRS and CDR2 is YFSETQ. Trimming pared 4 bases from V and 9 bases from J, leaving 19 bases between. The CDR3 runs to 14 residues. CDR3 sequence reads: CASSPREVWEAQYF. The CDR3 region has the DNA TGCGCCAGCAGCCCCAGGGAGGTTTGGGAGGCCCAGTACTTC.

This clonotype was counted only a few times. The chain is built from TRBV5-1 and TRBJ2-2; D is undetermined. Per germline, CDR1 SGHRS and CDR2 YFSETQ. V lost 0 bases to trimming and J lost 4 bases, with 10 bases between them. The CDR3 has 15 residues. Here the CDR3 reads CASSLDLVGTGELFF. The CDR3 nucleotides read TGCGCCAGCAGCTTGGACCTAGTTGGCACCGGGGAGCTGTTTTTT.

This clonotype came up many times. V and J are TRBV7-2 and TRBJ1-3; 9 bases agree with TRBD1. CDR3 length equals 17 residues. J lost 5 bases, V lost 5 bases, and 13 bases had no gene match. The germline V gene has CDR1 SGHTA and CDR2 FQGNSA. CDR3 sequence reads: CASSPYSGTGYRNTIYF. The DNA for the CDR3 is TGTGCCAGCAGCCCATATTCCGGGACAGGGTACCGAAACACCATATATTTT. Full variable domain (missing parts from reference TRBV7-2 and TRBJ1-3): GAGVSQSPSNKVTEKGKDVELRCDPISGHTALYWYRQSLGQGLEFLIYFQGNSAPDKSGLPSDRFSAERTGGSVSTLTIQRTQQEDSAVYLCASSPYSGTGYRNTIYFGEGSWLTVV.

Turning to this clonotype: A clone one base away is much larger, so this may be a read error. The chain uses TRBV7-2 and TRBJ2-2; D is perhaps TRBD1 (5 bases). Germline CDR1 and CDR2: SGHTA and FQGNSA. The CDR3 covers 14 residues. The chain's CDR3 is CASRLFRATGELFF. CDR3 DNA sequence: TGTGCCAGCCGCTTATTCAGGGCTACCGGGGAGCTGTTTTTT.

This clonotype was counted between two and nine times. The V gene is TRBV20-1, the J gene TRBJ1-1, with D perhaps matching TRBD1 (5 bases). The CDR3 extends over 13 amino acids. V shed 3 bases and J shed 4 bases, with 12 bases lying between them. Germline V gene sequence: CDR1 DFQATT, CDR2 SNEGSKA (reference sequence). This CDR3 reads CSASRGSRTEAFF. In DNA, the CDR3 is TGCAGTGCTAGCCGGGGGTCACGCACTGAAGCTTTCTTT.

This clonotype was recorded a few times. The V gene is TRBV7-9, the J gene TRBJ2-2; D gene ambiguous. The germline V gene has CDR1 SEHNR and CDR2 FQNEAQ (reference sequence). Trimming removed 5 bases from V and 3 bases from J, with 10 bases in between. This CDR3 has 14 amino acids. The CDR3 sequence: CASSLEADTGELFF. CDR3 in DNA: TGTGCCAGCAGCCTCGAAGCAGACACCGGGGAGCTGTTTTTT.

The table lists this clonotype with many counts. This rearrangement joins TRBV29-1 to TRBJ1-2, with 8 bases that match TRBD1. The germline gives CDR1 SQVTM, CDR2 ANQGSEA. This CDR3 has 12 residues. The trim removed 6 bases at V and 8 bases at J, leaving 8 bases unmatched. This CDR3 is CSVADRAGGYTF. The CDR3 nucleotides are TGCAGCGTAGCGGACAGGGCGGGAGGCTACACCTTC.

This clonotype was counted at least ten times. The chain combines TRBV6-6 with TRBJ2-3, with D tentatively TRBD1 (6 bases). Germline V gene data show CDR1 as MNHNY and CDR2 as SVGAGI (reference sequence). V was cut by 2 bases and J by 6 bases, with 9 bases left in between. The CDR3 runs to 13 residues. The CDR3 loop reads CASSYNRADTQYF. DNA for the CDR3: TGTGCCAGCAGTTACAACAGGGCGGATACGCAGTATTTT.

This clonotype was counted many times. V is TRBV12-3 or TRBV12-4 and J is TRBJ2-1, with D hard to call. Trimming took 3 bases from V and 7 from J, leaving 7 bases between them. CDR3 length: 12 amino acids. In DNA, the CDR3 is TGTGCCAGCAGTTTTACCGTTAATGAGCAGTTCTTC. It is translated as CASSFTVNEQFF.